This TCR beta chain was identified during a study of blood T cell repertoires in COVID-19. Study-level background: The United States, Italy and Spain were the sources of the acute and convalescent COVID-19 samples. PBMCs, B-cell-depleted T cells, or T cells were the source of the cDNA or gDNA that made up the material.

The junction had 5 bases not matched to a gene; V was cut back by 4 bases and J by 4 bases. CDR3 size: 15 residues. Germline V CDR1 and CDR2: SGHVS, FQNEAQ. Authors' methods: Estimates of nucleated cell counts were drawn from the amplification of reference gene primers. Data came from immunoSEQ multiplex PCR; TCRdb stores just in-frame clones and leaves some out. V, J and clone size were drawn from that table, and D and trimming were deduced from the DNA. The sample includes around 160,000 clones, more than 75% of them seen just once. The rearrangement joins TRBV7-8 to TRBJ1-4; 8 bases are shared with TRBD1. This sequence originates from a human donor with acute or convalescent COVID-19. The donor label of this sample is uncertain. Input material: peripheral blood. For the CDR3, the DNA is TGTGCCAGCAGCTCCTCGACAGGGGTTAATGAAAAACTGTTTTTT. Protein sequence: CASSSSTGVNEKLFF.